The sequence of this T cell receptor beta chain was determined in a study of blood T cell repertoires in COVID-19. Study context: Sample material is recorded as cDNA or gDNA derived from T cells, B-cell-depleted T cells, or PBMCs.

TCRdb's table, derived via immunoSEQ multiplex PCR, lists solely in-frame clones and lacks some. Here the sample spans roughly 500,000 clones, 80% to 90% being singletons. Cohort 3 donors counted as recovered after two negative PCRs, clearance, or resolved symptoms. In germline, CDR1 is WSHSY, CDR2 SAAADI. The V gene lost 6 bases and the J gene lost 0 bases, with 14 bases spanning the gap. The CDR3 loop spans 15 amino acids. The specimen sequenced was PBMCs or T cells enriched from blood (not recorded which). The sequence came from a woman aged 55 to 70 who had recovered from COVID-19. V and J are TRBV10-2 and TRBJ1-2, with TRBD1 as a possible D gene (6 bases). CDR3 region: CASRAADRTNYGYTF. As DNA, the CDR3 is TGCGCCAGCAGGGCGGCTGACAGGACTAACTATGGCTACACCTTC.